This T cell receptor beta chain was recorded in a study of T cell changes during pregnancy in multiple sclerosis. The data were produced by immunoSEQ multiplex PCR, yet TCRdb's version contains in-frame clones alone and is incomplete. In the table there are some 87,000 clones, 90% to 95% of which are singletons. V gave up 1 base and J gave up 5 bases, with 12 bases separating them. The CDR3 contains 14 residues. The germline CDR1 and CDR2 sequences are MNHNS and SASEGT. The clonotype originates from a female donor with multiple sclerosis, enrolled in a pregnancy study. Source: peripheral blood, taken in the second trimester of pregnancy. The chain carries TRBV6-1 and TRBJ2-7, with D perhaps TRBD1 (6 bases). The CDR3 nucleotides read TGTGCCAGCAGTGAAGGGGGGCTTCACCACGAGCAGTACTTC. This gives the protein CASSEGGLHHEQYF.